Sequencing of this TCR beta chain was carried out in a study of blood T cell repertoires in COVID-19. Overall study context: Spain, Italy and the United States supplied samples that represented acute and convalescent COVID-19. From T cells, B-cell-depleted T cells, or PBMCs came the material, which was cDNA or gDNA.

Study processing details: Estimates of nucleated cell counts were drawn from the amplification of reference gene primers. TCRdb's copy holds only in-frame clones and misses some; the assay was immunoSEQ multiplex PCR. That table supplies the V and J calls and clone size; D and trimming were determined from the DNA. The profile covers under 100,000 clones, with roughly 89% appearing a single time and about 3.2% taken by the ten largest. The CDR3 consists of 15 residues. Trimming took 5 bases from V and 1 from J, leaving 14 bases between them. The germline V gene encodes CDR1 MNHNS and CDR2 SASEGT. The specimen sequenced was peripheral blood. The V gene is TRBV6-1, the J gene TRBJ1-1; a weak D match, TRBD1 (5 bases). This TCR came from a woman aged 70-85 years with acute or convalescent COVID-19. CDR3 in DNA: TGTGCCAGCAGTTCTCCATACGACAGGAACACTGAAGCTTTCTTT. Translated, it gives CASSSPYDRNTEAFF.